Each of the 14 T cell receptor beta chains below was sequenced from the same sample in a study of CD8+ T cells in alopecia areata. Sequencing templates came from extracted RNA that was reverse transcribed into cDNA. The protocol was immunoSEQ multiplex PCR, while the TCRdb copy is restricted to in-frame clones and leaves out a portion. The sample yields 220,000 or so clones, about 53% seen once. Source: CD4+ T cells sorted from blood, taken at week 0. The source is a human donor with alopecia areata.

This sequence joins TRBV7-9 and TRBJ1-6, with D possibly being TRBD1 (6 bases). Trimming left V 5 bases short and J 7 bases short, with 12 bases between. The CDR3 has 14 amino acids. Germline V gene data show CDR1 as SEHNR and CDR2 as FQNEAQ (reference sequence). This CDR3 is CASSPGQTNSPLHF. The CDR3 nucleotides read TGTGCCAGCAGCCCAGGACAGACCAATTCACCCCTCCACTTT.

This clone came up once. The rearrangement joins TRBV25-1 to TRBJ2-3; D is uncertain. Germline V CDR1 and CDR2: MGHDK, SYGVNS. The V end lost 1 base, the J end lost 5 bases, and 10 bases lay between the germline ends. This CDR3 has 14 amino acids. The CDR3 protein is CASSESAAEDTQYF. The DNA for the CDR3 is TGTGCCAGCAGTGAATCAGCAGCTGAAGATACGCAGTATTTT.

This clone has ten or more counts. Other DNA variants within this sample encode the same CDR3. The chain recombines TRBV19 with TRBJ2-3, with 8 bases lining up with TRBD2. Germline CDR1 is LNHDA and CDR2 is SQIVND (reference sequence). The CDR3 loop spans 15 amino acids. With V trimmed by 5 bases and J by 5 bases, 9 bases remained unmatched. CDR3 in amino acids: CASSLQRGRGDTQYF. CDR3 DNA: TGTGCCAGTAGTCTCCAGCGGGGGAGGGGAGATACGCAGTATTTT.

The rearrangement uses TRBV7-9 and TRBJ2-3; D unresolved. The germline gives CDR1 SEHNR, CDR2 FQNEAQ (reference sequence). V was pared by 10 bases and J by 2 bases, with 16 bases between. This CDR3 spans 14 amino acids. CDR3 loop: CATSRTVNTDTQYF. CDR3 nucleotides: TGTGCCACCTCCCGGACGGTGAACACAGATACGCAGTATTTT.

The chain links TRBV30 to TRBJ2-7; 8 nucleotides agree with TRBD1. Looked up from germline, CDR1 is GTSNPN and CDR2 is SVGIG (reference sequence). This CDR3 is 15 amino acids long. With V trimmed by 2 bases and J by 4 bases, 10 bases remained unmatched. CDR3 sequence reads: CAWSTLAGGSYEQYF. The CDR3 bases are TGTGCCTGGAGTACTTTGGCAGGGGGCTCGTACGAGCAGTACTTC.

This sequence joins TRBV6-5 and TRBJ1-1, with D possibly TRBD1 on 6 matching bases. CDR3 length: 14 amino acids. V shed 7 bases and J shed 2 bases, with 14 bases lying between them. Germline V lookup: CDR1 MNHEY, CDR2 SVGAGI. The CDR3 sequence: CASMPDRVNTEAFF. CDR3 DNA sequence: TGTGCCAGCATGCCGGACAGAGTCAACACTGAAGCTTTCTTT.

As for this clone: Lacking the conserved final phenylalanine or tryptophan, this CDR3 likely reflects a read error. The DNA is left out, because the CDR3 cannot be placed on it with certainty; the CDR3 is given as TCRdb lists it. The chain recombines TRBV30 with TRBJ1-4. Germline V gene data show CDR1 as GTSNPN and CDR2 as SVGIG (reference sequence). The CDR3 is 8 amino acids in total, end residues counted. CDR3 loop: CAWRSPPG.

This rearrangement joins TRBV4-1 to TRBJ1-1; D is unclear. The V and J ends lost 2 bases and 6 bases respectively, with 13 bases between them. CDR1 MGHRA and CDR2 YSYEKL come from the germline V gene. This CDR3 has 14 residues. The CDR3 reads CASSQISDRAEAFF. The DNA for the CDR3 is TGCGCCAGCAGCCAAATCAGTGATCGGGCTGAAGCTTTCTTT.

V usage is TRBV7-2 and J usage is TRBJ1-1, with a tentative D call TRBD1 (6 bases). Trimming shortened V by 6 bases and J by 5 bases, and 13 bases separated the two germline ends. Germline CDR1 SGHTA, CDR2 FQGNSA. This CDR3 region has 13 residues. The CDR3 loop reads CASSLQGRTEAFF. CDR3 nucleotides: TGTGCCAGCAGTCTCCAGGGGAGGACTGAAGCTTTCTTT.

The J gene is TRBJ2-7, the V gene TRBV29-1; D is ambiguous. There are 12 residues in the CDR3. V lost 0 bases and J lost 4, with 7 bases in between. The germline V gene has CDR1 SQVTM and CDR2 ANQGSEA. This chain's CDR3 is CSVEDRGYEQYF. DNA for the CDR3: TGCAGCGTTGAAGATCGAGGTTACGAGCAGTACTTC.

V usage is TRBV5-1 and J usage is TRBJ2-7; 9 bases map to TRBD1. Germline V gives CDR1 SGHRS, CDR2 YFSETQ. The V and J ends lost 0 bases and 3 bases, in that order; junction bases with no gene match: 7. The CDR3 has 16 residues. The chain's CDR3 is CASSLAAGQGNYEQYF. DNA of the CDR3: TGCGCCAGCAGCTTGGCCGCGGGACAGGGAAACTACGAGCAGTACTTC.

The chain employs TRBV29-1 and TRBJ1-4; D is undetermined. From germline, CDR1 is SQVTM and CDR2 ANQGSEA. CDR3 length: 15 residues. Trimming left V 6 bases short and J 3 bases short, with 17 bases between. As DNA, the CDR3 is TGCAGCGTCCGGGCGGGGAAGTCCGCTAATGAAAAACTGTTTTTT. Its protein is CSVRAGKSANEKLFF.

A note on this clone: Mismatch with germline at one junction end may stem from a read error. This chain links TRBV7-9 with TRBJ2-5, with D perhaps given as TRBD1 or TRBD2 (5 bases each). The CDR3 is 12 residues long. Germline CDR1 SEHNR, CDR2 FQNEAQ (reference sequence). DNA of the CDR3: TGTGCCAGCAGCTCTGAAGGGACCCTTACTCACTTC. Amino acids: CASSSEGTLTHF.

In its sample, this clone was seen a few times. Other DNA sequences in this sample translate to the same CDR3. J is TRBJ1-6 and V is TRBV29-1; TRBD1 might be the D (5 bases). Per the germline V gene, CDR1 is SQVTM and CDR2 is ANQGSEA. This CDR3 spans 13 amino acids. Between the trimmed V and J ends, which lost 6 bases and 5 bases, there was a span of 11 bases. The CDR3, as DNA: TGCAGCGTGGCCCAGGGTAATAATTCACCCCTCCACTTT. This encodes CSVAQGNNSPLHF.